Listed below are T cell receptor beta chains from one sample, sequenced in a study of T cells after yellow fever vaccination. TCRdb called the 5' RACE reads again in MiXCR, with one record for every CDR3 protein. The sample consists of fewer than 500,000 distinct CDR3 sequences, roughly a sixth of them appearing once. This sample comprised PBMCs, obtained before the yellow fever booster vaccination. The receptors come from a man younger than 35 who received the YFV17D yellow fever vaccine. The CDR3 runs from the conserved cysteine through the conserved F or W. The D gene is left open where the match is weak. Clone sizes are given selectively: once, few, many, or a class where the clone is expanded.

D: .
size: few
J: TRBJ2-3
V: TRBV9
DNA: TGTGCCAGCAGCGAGGGAAGGTCAGATACGCAGTATTTT
CDR3: CASSEGRSDTQYF

D: TRBD2
size: .
J: TRBJ2-5
V: TRBV5-1
DNA: TGCGCCAGCAGCTTGGCACCAGCGGGGGGGCAACAAGAGACCCAGTACTTC
CDR3: CASSLAPAGGQQETQYF

D: .
size: .
J: TRBJ1-1
V: TRBV20-1
DNA: TGCAGTGCAGTCACGGGACAGAACACTGAAGCTTTCTTT
CDR3: CSAVTGQNTEAFF

D: .
size: once
J: TRBJ1-4
V: TRBV20-1
DNA: TGCAGTGCTGGTAAAGCAACTAATGAAAAACTGTTTTTT
CDR3: CSAGKATNEKLFF

D: TRBD2
size: .
J: TRBJ2-1
V: TRBV4-1
DNA: TGCGCCAGCAGCCCCTCCGGTAGCGGGGGCCAGTACAATGAGCAGTTCTTC
CDR3: CASSPSGSGGQYNEQFF

D: .
size: many
J: TRBJ1-1
V: TRBV7-9
DNA: TGTGCCAGCAGCTTAAGGATAGTCCCTGAAGCTTTCTTT
CDR3: CASSLRIVPEAFF

D: TRBD2
size: .
J: TRBJ2-3
V: TRBV7-6
DNA: TGTGCCAGCAGCTTATTCAAGCGGGGGGTCACAGATACGCAGTATTTT
CDR3: CASSLFKRGVTDTQYF

D: .
size: few
J: TRBJ2-3
V: TRBV5-1
DNA: TGCGCCAGCAGCTTGGCATCCCTCAGGCCACCCACAGATACGCAGTATTTT
CDR3: CASSLASLRPPTDTQYF

D: .
size: .
J: TRBJ2-7
V: TRBV7-9
DNA: TGTGCCAGCAGCGGAGTAGAGTGGTCCTACGAGCAGTACTTC
CDR3: CASSGVEWSYEQYF

D: TRBD1
size: .
J: TRBJ1-2
V: TRBV28
DNA: TGTGCCAGCAGTTTCTGGACAGGGAACTATGGCTACACCTTC
CDR3: CASSFWTGNYGYTF

D: TRBD2
size: .
J: TRBJ2-3
V: TRBV20-1
DNA: TGCAGTGCTAGTGTTCCGGCTAGCGGGGCAGATACGCAGTATTTT
CDR3: CSASVPASGADTQYF

D: .
size: .
J: TRBJ2-5
V: TRBV10-2
DNA: TGCGCCAGCAGTGATGGCGGTGGGGAGACCCAGTACTTC
CDR3: CASSDGGGETQYF

D: .
size: .
J: TRBJ2-3
V: TRBV11-2
DNA: TGTGCCAGCAGCTTAGACGGTCTTCGCATGGGAAGCACAGATACGCAGTATTTT
CDR3: CASSLDGLRMGSTDTQYF

D: .
size: .
J: TRBJ2-1
V: TRBV7-2
DNA: TGTGCCAGCAGCTTAGGTTATGCCAATGAGCAGTTCTTC
CDR3: CASSLGYANEQFF

D: .
size: .
J: TRBJ2-3
V: TRBV6-6
DNA: TGTGCCAGCAGTTACGCCGAGGGTACGCAGTATTTT
CDR3: CASSYAEGTQYF

D: .
size: .
J: TRBJ2-1
V: TRBV29-1
DNA: TGCAGCGTTGAATCTCAGGGATCCTACAATGAGCAGTTCTTC
CDR3: CSVESQGSYNEQFF

D: .
size: .
J: TRBJ1-4
V: TRBV7-2
DNA: TGTGCCAGCACTTGGTCCGGGAGCGATGAAAAACTGTTTTTT
CDR3: CASTWSGSDEKLFF

D: .
size: few
J: TRBJ2-5
V: TRBV20-1
DNA: TGCAGTGCTAGAGATTTAAGAGGGTACCAAGAGACCCAGTACTTC
CDR3: CSARDLRGYQETQYF

D: .
size: few
J: TRBJ2-7
V: TRBV6-2/TRBV6-3
DNA: TGTGCCAGCAGTTCCCGTCTCGACGAGCAGTACTTC
CDR3: CASSSRLDEQYF

D: .
size: few
J: TRBJ2-5
V: TRBV7-9
DNA: TGTGCCAGCAGCCCGGAGTCCGTCACGGCGGAGACCCAGTACTTC
CDR3: CASSPESVTAETQYF

D: .
size: .
J: TRBJ2-3
V: TRBV6-1
DNA: TGTGCCAGCAGCTCTCGGGGAGCCTGGCTAGGAGATACGCAGTATTTT
CDR3: CASSSRGAWLGDTQYF

D: .
size: .
J: TRBJ2-3
V: TRBV20-1
DNA: TGCAGTGAGGGAAAGGGGAGCACAGATACGCAGTATTTT
CDR3: CSEGKGSTDTQYF

D: TRBD1
size: .
J: TRBJ1-1
V: TRBV2
DNA: TGTGCCAGCAGTCCCGGGACAGGGTATGAAGCTTTCTTT
CDR3: CASSPGTGYEAFF

D: TRBD2
size: few
J: TRBJ2-6
V: TRBV7-2
DNA: TGTGCCAGCAGCTTAGGGAGCGGGAACTCTGGGGCCAACGTCCTGACTTTC
CDR3: CASSLGSGNSGANVLTF

D: .
size: few
J: TRBJ2-5
V: TRBV28
DNA: TGTGCCAGCAGCGTCGACAAAGAGACCCAGTACTTC
CDR3: CASSVDKETQYF

D: TRBD1
size: .
J: TRBJ2-3
V: TRBV5-1
DNA: TGCGCCAGCAGCCGCGGGACAGGGGTAGATACGCAGTATTTT
CDR3: CASSRGTGVDTQYF

D: TRBD1
size: .
J: TRBJ2-1
V: TRBV7-2
DNA: TGTGCCAGCAGTCACGATTACAGGGGGCAATCAGGATACAATGAGCAGTTCTTC
CDR3: CASSHDYRGQSGYNEQFF

D: TRBD2
size: .
J: TRBJ2-5
V: TRBV7-9
DNA: TGTGCCAGCAGCTTAGTTCGACTAGCGGGAGAGACCCAGTACTTC
CDR3: CASSLVRLAGETQYF

D: TRBD1
size: few
J: TRBJ1-2
V: TRBV25-1
DNA: TGTGCCACCAAAGACGGACAGGGGAGCTATGGCTACACCTTC
CDR3: CATKDGQGSYGYTF

D: .
size: .
J: TRBJ2-2
V: TRBV7-9
DNA: TGTGCCAGCAGCGCGCAGGGCAGTCCGAACACCGGGGAGCTGTTTTTT
CDR3: CASSAQGSPNTGELFF

D: TRBD1
size: few
J: TRBJ2-3
V: TRBV20-1
DNA: TGCAGTGCTAGAGATTCCGAGACAGGGCAAGATACGCAGTATTTT
CDR3: CSARDSETGQDTQYF

D: TRBD2
size: many
J: TRBJ2-3
V: TRBV20-1
DNA: TGCAGTGCCCACTCAGTCGAGCGGGGAATCACAGATACGCAGTATTTT
CDR3: CSAHSVERGITDTQYF

D: .
size: .
J: TRBJ2-3
V: TRBV6-6
DNA: TGTGCCAGCAGTTACTCGGACGGGGCCAGCACAGATACGCAGTATTTT
CDR3: CASSYSDGASTDTQYF

D: TRBD2
size: .
J: TRBJ2-3
V: TRBV3-1
DNA: TGTGCCAGCAGCCAATTTAGCGGGGGGACTGCTACGCAGTATTTT
CDR3: CASSQFSGGTATQYF

D: .
size: many
J: TRBJ1-1
V: TRBV29-1
DNA: TGCAGCGTTGACGGGGCAGGGGTGGCCACTGAAGCTTTCTTT
CDR3: CSVDGAGVATEAFF

D: TRBD1
size: few
J: TRBJ2-1
V: TRBV7-9
DNA: TGTGCCAGCAGCCGGACAGGGGACTTC
CDR3: CASSRTGDF

D: .
size: .
J: TRBJ2-3
V: TRBV3-2
DNA: TGTGCCAGCAGCCCACGGGGACAGGGCTATTGCGCAGATACGCAGTATTTT
CDR3: CASSPRGQGYCADTQYF

D: .
size: few
J: TRBJ2-3
V: TRBV10-2
DNA: TGCGCCAGCAGTGAGTGGGCAGATACGCAGTATTTT
CDR3: CASSEWADTQYF

D: .
size: .
J: TRBJ1-6
V: TRBV20-1
DNA: TGCAGTGCTCACAATATTAATACCGGGACACCCAATTCACCCCTCCACTTT
CDR3: CSAHNINTGTPNSPLHF